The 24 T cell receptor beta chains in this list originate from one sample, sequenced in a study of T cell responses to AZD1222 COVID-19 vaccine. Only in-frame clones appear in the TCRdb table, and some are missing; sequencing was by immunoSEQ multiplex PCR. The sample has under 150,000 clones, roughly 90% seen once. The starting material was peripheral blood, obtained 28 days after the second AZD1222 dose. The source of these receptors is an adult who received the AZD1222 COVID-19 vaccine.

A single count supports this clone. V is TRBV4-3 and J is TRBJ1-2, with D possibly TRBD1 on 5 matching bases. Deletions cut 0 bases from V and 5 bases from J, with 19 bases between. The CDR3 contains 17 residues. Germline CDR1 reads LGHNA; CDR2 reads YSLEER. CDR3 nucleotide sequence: TGCGCCAGCAGCCAAGATGCCGGGACCGCGGGGTTATATGGCTACACCTTC. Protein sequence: CASSQDAGTAGLYGYTF.

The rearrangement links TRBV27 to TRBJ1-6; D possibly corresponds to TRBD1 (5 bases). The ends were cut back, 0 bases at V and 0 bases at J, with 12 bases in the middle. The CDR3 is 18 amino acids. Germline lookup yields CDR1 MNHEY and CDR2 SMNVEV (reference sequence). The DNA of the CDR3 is TGTGCCAGCAGTTTATCGATTGGGGCCAGCTCCTATAATTCACCCCTCCACTTT. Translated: CASSLSIGASSYNSPLHF.

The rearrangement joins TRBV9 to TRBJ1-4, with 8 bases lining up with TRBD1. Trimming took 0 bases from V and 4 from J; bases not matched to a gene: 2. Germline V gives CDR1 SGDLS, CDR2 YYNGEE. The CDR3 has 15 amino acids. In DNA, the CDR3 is TGTGCCAGCAGCGTAGAGGGACAGGTTAATGAAAAACTGTTTTTT. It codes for CASSVEGQVNEKLFF.

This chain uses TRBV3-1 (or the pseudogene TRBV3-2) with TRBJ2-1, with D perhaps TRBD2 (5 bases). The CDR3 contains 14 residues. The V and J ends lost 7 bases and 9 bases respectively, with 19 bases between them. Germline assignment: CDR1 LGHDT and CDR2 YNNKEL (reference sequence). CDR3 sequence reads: CASTPRASIGEQFF. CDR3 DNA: TGTGCCAGCACCCCGAGGGCTAGCATAGGTGAGCAGTTCTTC.

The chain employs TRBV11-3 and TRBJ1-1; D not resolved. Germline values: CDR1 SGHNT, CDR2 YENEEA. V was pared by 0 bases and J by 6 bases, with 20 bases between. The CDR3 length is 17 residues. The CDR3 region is CASSLDVGDRYKSEAFF. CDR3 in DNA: TGTGCCAGCAGCTTAGATGTGGGAGATCGATATAAGTCTGAAGCTTTCTTT.

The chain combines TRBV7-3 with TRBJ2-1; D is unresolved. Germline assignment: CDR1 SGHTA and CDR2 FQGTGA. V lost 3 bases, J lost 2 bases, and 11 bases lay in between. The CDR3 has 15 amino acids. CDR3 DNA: TGTGCCAGCAGCTTCAGACCCTCGACCTACAATGAGCAGTTCTTC. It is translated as CASSFRPSTYNEQFF.

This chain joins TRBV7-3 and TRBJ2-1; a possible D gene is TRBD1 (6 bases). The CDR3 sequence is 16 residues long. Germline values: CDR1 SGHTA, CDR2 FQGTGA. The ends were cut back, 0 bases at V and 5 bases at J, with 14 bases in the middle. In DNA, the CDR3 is TGTGCCAGCAGCTTAACGGCTAACAGGGCCCACAATGAGCAGTTCTTC. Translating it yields CASSLTANRAHNEQFF.

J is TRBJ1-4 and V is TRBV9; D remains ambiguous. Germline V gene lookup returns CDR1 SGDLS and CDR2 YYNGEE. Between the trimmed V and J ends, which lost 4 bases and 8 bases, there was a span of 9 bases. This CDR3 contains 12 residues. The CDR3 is CASSRSREKLFF. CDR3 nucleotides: TGTGCCAGCAGCCGATCTAGGGAAAAACTGTTTTTT.

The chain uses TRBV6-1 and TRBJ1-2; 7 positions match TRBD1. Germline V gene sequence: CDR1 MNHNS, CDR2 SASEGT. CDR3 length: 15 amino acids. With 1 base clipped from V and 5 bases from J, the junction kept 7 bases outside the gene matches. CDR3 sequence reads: CASSEVGRGGYGYTF. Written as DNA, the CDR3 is TGTGCCAGCAGTGAAGTCGGCAGGGGGGGATATGGCTACACCTTC.

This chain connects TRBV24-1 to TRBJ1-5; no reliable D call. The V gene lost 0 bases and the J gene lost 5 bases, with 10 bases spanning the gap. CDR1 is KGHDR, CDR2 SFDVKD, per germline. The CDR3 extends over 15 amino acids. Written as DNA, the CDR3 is TGTGCCACCAGTGATTTGGATAGGGTTCATCAGCCCCAGCATTTT. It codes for CATSDLDRVHQPQHF.

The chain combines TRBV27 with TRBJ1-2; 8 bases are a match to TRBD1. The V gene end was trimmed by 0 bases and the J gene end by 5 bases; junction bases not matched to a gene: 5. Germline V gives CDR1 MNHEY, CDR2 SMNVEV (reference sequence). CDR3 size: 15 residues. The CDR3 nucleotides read TGTGCCAGCAGTTTATCTGGTACAGGGGGATATGGCTACACCTTC. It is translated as CASSLSGTGGYGYTF.

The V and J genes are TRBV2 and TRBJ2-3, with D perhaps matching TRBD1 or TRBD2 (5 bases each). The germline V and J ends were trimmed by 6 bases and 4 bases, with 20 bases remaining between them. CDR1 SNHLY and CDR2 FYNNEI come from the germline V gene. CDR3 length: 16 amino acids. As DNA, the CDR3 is TGTGCCAGCAGACCCGGGACCTTCAGCTGGCCAGATACGCAGTATTTT. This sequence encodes CASRPGTFSWPDTQYF.

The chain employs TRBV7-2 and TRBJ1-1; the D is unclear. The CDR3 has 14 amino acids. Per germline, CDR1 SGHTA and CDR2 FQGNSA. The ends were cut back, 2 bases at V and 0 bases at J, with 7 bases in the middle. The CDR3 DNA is TGTGCCAGCAGCTTAACACTGATGAACACTGAAGCTTTCTTT. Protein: CASSLTLMNTEAFF.

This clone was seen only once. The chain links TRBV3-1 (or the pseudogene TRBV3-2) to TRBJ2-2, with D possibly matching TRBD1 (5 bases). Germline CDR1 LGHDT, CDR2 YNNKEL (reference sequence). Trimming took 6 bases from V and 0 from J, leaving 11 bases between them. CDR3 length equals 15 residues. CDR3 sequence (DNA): TGTGCCAGCAGAACGACAGAGACGAACACCGGGGAGCTGTTTTTT. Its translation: CASRTTETNTGELFF.

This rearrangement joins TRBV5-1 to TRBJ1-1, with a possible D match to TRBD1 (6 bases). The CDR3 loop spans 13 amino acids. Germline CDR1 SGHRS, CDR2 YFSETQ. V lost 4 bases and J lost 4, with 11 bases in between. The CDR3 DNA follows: TGCGCCAGCAGCACGGGCAGGGGCACTGAAGCTTTCTTT. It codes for CASSTGRGTEAFF. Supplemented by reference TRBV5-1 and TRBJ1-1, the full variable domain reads KAGVTQTPRYLIKTRGQQVTLSCSPISGHRSVSWYQQTPGQGLQFLFEYFSETQRNKGNFPGRFSGRQFSNSRSEMNVSTLELGDSALYLCASSTGRGTEAFFGQGTRLTVV.

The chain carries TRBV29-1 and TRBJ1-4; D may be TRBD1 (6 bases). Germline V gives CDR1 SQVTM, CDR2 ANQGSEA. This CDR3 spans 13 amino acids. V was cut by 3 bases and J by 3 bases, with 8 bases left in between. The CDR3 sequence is CSVETGANEKLFF. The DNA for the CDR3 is TGCAGCGTTGAGACAGGAGCTAATGAAAAACTGTTTTTT.

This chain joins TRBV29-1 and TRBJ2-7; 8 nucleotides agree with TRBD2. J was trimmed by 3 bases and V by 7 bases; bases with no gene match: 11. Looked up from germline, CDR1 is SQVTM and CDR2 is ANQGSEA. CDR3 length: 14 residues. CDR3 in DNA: TGCAGCGCCCTTCTAGCGGGTTCCAACTACGAGCAGTACTTC. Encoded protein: CSALLAGSNYEQYF.

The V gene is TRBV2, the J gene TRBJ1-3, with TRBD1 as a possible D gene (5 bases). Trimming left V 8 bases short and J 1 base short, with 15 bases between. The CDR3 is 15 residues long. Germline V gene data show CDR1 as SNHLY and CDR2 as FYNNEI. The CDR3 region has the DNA TGTGCCAGCTGCGGGAACGGGGGGTCTGGAAACACCATATATTTT. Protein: CASCGNGGSGNTIYF.

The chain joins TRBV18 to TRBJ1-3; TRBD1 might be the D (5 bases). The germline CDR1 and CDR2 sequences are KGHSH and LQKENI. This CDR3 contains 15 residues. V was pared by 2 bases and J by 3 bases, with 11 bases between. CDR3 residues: CASSPTRDGGNTIYF. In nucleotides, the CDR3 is TGTGCCAGCTCACCAACCAGGGATGGTGGAAACACCATATATTTT.

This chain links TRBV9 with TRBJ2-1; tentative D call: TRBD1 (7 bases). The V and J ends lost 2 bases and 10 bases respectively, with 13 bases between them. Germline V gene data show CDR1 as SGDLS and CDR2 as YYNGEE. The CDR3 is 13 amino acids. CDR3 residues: CASSVEGADEQFF. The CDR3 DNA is TGTGCCAGCAGCGTGGAGGGGGCCGACGAGCAGTTCTTC. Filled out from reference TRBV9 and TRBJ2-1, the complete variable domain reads DSGVTQTPKHLITATGQRVTLRCSPRSGDLSVYWYQQSLDQGLQFLIQYYNGEERAKGNILERFSAQQFPDLHSELNLSSLELGDSALYFCASSVEGADEQFFGPGTRLTVL.

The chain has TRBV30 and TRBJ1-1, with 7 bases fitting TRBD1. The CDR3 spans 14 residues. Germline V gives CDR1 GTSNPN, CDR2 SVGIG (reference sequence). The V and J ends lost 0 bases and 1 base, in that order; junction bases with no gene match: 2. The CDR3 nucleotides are TGTGCCTGGAGTGTAGGGGGCCCGAACACTGAAGCTTTCTTT. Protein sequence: CAWSVGGPNTEAFF.

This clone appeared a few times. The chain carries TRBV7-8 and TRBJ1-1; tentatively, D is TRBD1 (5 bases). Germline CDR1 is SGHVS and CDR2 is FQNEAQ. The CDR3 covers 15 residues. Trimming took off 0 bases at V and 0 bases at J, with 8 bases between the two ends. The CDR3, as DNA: TGTGCCAGCAGCTTAGCGCGGGGCCTGAACACTGAAGCTTTCTTT. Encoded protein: CASSLARGLNTEAFF.

The CDR3 is CASSPGTNPIGSSYNEQFF. Here the CDR3 DNA reads TGCGCCAGCAGCCCCGGGACAAACCCAATCGGGAGTTCCTACAATGAGCAGTTCTTC. The V gene is TRBV5-1, the J gene TRBJ2-1; D tentatively fits TRBD1 or TRBD2 (6 bases each). The CDR3 is 19 amino acids. Germline CDR1 reads SGHRS; CDR2 reads YFSETQ. V lost 4 bases, J lost 1 base, and 24 bases lay in between. The whole variable domain, remainder taken from reference TRBV5-1 and TRBJ2-1, is KAGVTQTPRYLIKTRGQQVTLSCSPISGHRSVSWYQQTPGQGLQFLFEYFSETQRNKGNFPGRFSGRQFSNSRSEMNVSTLELGDSALYLCASSPGTNPIGSSYNEQFFGPGTRLTVL.

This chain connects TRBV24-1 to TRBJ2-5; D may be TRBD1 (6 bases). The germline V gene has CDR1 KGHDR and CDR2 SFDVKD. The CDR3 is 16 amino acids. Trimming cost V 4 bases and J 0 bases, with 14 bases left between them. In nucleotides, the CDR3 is TGTGCCACCAGTGACCGTCGGACAGTGTACCAAGAGACCCAGTACTTC. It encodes CATSDRRTVYQETQYF.